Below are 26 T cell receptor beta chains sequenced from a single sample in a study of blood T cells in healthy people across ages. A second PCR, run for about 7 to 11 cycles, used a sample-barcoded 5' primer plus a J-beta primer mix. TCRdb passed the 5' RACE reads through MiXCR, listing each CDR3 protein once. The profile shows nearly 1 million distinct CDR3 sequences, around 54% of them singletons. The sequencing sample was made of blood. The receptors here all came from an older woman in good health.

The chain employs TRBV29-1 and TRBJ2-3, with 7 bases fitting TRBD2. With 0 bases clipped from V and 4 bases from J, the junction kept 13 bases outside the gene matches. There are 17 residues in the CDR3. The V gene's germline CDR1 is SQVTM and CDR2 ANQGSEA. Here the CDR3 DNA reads TGCAGCGTTGAAGATCCTCTTGTGGGCGGGAGCCCAGATACGCAGTATTTT. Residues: CSVEDPLVGGSPDTQYF.

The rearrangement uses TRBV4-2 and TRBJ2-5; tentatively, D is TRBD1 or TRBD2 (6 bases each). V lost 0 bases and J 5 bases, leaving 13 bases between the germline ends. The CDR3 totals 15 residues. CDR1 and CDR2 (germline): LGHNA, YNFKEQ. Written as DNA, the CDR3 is TGTGCCAGCAGCCAAGATCATGGGGGGCCGGAGACCCAGTACTTC. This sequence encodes CASSQDHGGPETQYF.

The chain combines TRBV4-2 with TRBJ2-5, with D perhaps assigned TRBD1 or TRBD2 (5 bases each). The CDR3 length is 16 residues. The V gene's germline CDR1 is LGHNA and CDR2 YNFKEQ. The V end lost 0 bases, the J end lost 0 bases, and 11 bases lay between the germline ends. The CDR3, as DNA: TGTGCCAGCAGCCAAGATCGGATGGGGGACCAAGAGACCCAGTACTTC. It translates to CASSQDRMGDQETQYF.

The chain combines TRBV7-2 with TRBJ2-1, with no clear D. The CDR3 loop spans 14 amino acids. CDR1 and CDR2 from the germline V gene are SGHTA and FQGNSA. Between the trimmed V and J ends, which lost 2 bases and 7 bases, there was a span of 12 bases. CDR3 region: CASSLKALWNEQFF. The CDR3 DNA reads TGTGCCAGCAGCTTAAAGGCCCTTTGGAATGAGCAGTTCTTC.

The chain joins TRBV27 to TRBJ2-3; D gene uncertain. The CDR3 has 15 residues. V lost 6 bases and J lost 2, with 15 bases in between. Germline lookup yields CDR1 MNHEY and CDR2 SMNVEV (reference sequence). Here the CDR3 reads CASSIVGFVTDTQYF. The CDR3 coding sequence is TGTGCCAGCAGCATCGTAGGGTTTGTCACAGATACGCAGTATTTT.

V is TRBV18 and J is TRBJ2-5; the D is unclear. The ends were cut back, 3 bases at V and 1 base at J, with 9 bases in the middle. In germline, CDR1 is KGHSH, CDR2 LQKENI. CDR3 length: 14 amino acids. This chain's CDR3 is CASSPGWPQETQYF. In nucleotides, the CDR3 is TGTGCCAGCTCACCGGGATGGCCCCAAGAGACCCAGTACTTC.

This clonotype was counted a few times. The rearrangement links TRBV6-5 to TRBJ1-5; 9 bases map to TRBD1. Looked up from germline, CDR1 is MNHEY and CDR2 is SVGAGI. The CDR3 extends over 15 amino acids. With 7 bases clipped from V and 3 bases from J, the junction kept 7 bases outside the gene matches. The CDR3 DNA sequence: TGTGCCAGCAATCCGGGACAGGGTTACAATCAGCCCCAGCATTTT. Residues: CASNPGQGYNQPQHF.

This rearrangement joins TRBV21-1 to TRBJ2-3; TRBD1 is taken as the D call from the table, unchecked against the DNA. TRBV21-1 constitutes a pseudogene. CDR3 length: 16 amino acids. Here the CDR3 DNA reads TGTGCCAGCAGCGCGGCCGGGACAGGGGAAAGGGATACGCAGTATTTT. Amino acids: CASSAAGTGERDTQYF.

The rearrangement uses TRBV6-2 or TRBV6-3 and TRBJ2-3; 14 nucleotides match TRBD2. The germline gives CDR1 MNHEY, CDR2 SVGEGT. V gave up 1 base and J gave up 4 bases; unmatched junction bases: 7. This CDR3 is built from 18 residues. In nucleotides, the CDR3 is TGTGCCAGCAGTTACTTACCGGGACTAGCGGGAGAGGCAGATACGCAGTATTTT. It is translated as CASSYLPGLAGEADTQYF.

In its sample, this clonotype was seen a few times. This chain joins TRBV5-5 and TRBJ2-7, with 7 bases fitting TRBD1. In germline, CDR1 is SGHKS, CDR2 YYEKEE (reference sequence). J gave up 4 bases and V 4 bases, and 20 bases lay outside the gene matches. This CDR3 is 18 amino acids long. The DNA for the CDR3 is TGTGCCAGCAGCCCTCAAATAGGTGGACAGGCAAACCCGTACGAGCAGTACTTC. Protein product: CASSPQIGGQANPYEQYF.

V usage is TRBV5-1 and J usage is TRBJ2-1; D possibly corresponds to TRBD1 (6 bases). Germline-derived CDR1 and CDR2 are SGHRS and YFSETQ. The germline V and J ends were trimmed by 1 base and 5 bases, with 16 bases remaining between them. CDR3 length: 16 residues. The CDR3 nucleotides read TGCGCCAGCAGCTTGCGGCCAGGGGAGCTGAACAATGAGCAGTTCTTC. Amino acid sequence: CASSLRPGELNNEQFF. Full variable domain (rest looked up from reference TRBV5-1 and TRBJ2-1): KAGVTQTPRYLIKTRGQQVTLSCSPISGHRSVSWYQQTPGQGLQFLFEYFSETQRNKGNFPGRFSGRQFSNSRSEMNVSTLELGDSALYLCASSLRPGELNNEQFFGPGTRLTVL.

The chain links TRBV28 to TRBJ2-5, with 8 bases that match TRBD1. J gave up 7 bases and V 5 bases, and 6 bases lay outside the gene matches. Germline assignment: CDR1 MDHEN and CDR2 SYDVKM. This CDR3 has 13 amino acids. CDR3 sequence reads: CASSPRGRLTQYF. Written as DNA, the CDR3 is TGTGCCAGCAGTCCCAGGGGGCGCTTGACCCAGTACTTC.

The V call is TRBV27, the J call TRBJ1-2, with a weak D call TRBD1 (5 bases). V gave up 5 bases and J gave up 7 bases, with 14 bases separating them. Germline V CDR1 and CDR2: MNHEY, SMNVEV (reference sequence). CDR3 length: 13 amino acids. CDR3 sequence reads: CASSPVGLGGYTF. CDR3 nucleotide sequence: TGTGCCAGCAGTCCTGTGGGACTTGGTGGCTACACCTTC.

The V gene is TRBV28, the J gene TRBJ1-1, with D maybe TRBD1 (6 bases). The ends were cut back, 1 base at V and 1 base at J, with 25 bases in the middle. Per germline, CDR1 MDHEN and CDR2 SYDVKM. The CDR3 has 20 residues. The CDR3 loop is CASSLLATGHRETENTEAFF. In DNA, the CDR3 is TGTGCCAGCAGTTTATTGGCCACAGGGCACCGCGAGACTGAGAACACTGAAGCTTTCTTT.

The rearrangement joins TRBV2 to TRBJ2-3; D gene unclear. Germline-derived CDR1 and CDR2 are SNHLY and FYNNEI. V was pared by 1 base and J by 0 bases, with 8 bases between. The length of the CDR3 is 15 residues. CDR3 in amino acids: CASSEGHLSTDTQYF. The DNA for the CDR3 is TGTGCCAGCAGTGAAGGACACCTCAGCACAGATACGCAGTATTTT.

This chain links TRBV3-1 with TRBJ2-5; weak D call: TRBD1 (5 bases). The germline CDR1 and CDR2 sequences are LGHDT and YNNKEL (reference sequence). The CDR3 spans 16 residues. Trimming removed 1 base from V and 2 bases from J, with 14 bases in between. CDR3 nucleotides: TGTGCCAGCAGCCAAGGGGTCGGACATATACAAGAGACCCAGTACTTC. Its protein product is CASSQGVGHIQETQYF.

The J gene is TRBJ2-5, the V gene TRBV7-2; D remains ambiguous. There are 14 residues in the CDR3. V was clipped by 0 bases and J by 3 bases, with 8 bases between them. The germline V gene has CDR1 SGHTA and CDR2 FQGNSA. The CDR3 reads CASSLAAVKETQYF. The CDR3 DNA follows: TGTGCCAGCAGCTTAGCTGCTGTAAAAGAGACCCAGTACTTC.

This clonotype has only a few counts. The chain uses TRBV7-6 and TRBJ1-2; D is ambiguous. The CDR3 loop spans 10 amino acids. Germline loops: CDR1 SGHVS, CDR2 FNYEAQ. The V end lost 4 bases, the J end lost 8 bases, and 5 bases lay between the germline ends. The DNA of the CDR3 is TGTGCCAGCAGCTCCGGGGGCTACACCTTC. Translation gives CASSSGGYTF.

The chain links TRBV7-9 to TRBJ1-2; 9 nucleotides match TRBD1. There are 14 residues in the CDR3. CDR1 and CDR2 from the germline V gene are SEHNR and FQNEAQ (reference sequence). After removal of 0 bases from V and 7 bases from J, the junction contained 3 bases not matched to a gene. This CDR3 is CASSLAGTGIGYTF. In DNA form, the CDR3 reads TGTGCCAGCAGCTTAGCCGGGACAGGGATTGGCTACACCTTC.

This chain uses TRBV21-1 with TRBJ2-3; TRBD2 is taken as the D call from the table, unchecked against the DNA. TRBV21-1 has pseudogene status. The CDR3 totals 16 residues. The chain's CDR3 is CASGTGATSGADTQYF. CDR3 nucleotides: TGTGCCAGCGGCACTGGGGCGACTAGCGGGGCAGATACGCAGTATTTT.

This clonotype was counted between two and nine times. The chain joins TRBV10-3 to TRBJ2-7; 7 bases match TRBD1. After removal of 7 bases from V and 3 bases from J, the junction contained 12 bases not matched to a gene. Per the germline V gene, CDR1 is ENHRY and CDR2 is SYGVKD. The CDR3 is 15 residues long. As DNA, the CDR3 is TGTGCCATCACCCAGAGGTGGGACAGACGCTACGAGCAGTACTTC. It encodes CAITQRWDRRYEQYF.

CDR3 sequence (DNA): TGTGCCAGCAGCCGGCCGGGGACAGGCTTAAACATTCAGTACTTC. Its protein is CASSRPGTGLNIQYF. V usage is TRBV7-9 and J usage is TRBJ2-4; 8 nucleotides agree with TRBD1. This CDR3 spans 15 amino acids. Germline V CDR1 and CDR2: SEHNR, FQNEAQ (reference sequence). With V trimmed by 5 bases and J by 6 bases, 9 bases remained unmatched.

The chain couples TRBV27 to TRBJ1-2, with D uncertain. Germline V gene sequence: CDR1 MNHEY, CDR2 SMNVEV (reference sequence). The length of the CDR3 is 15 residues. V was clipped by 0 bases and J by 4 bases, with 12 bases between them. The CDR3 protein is CASSLSVGAFYGYTF. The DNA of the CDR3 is TGTGCCAGCAGTTTATCGGTGGGAGCTTTCTATGGCTACACCTTC.

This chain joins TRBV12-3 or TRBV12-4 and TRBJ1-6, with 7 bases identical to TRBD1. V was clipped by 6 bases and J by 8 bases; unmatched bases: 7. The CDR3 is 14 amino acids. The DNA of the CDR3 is TGTGCCAGCAGAAGGCAGGGGGAGTATTCACCCCTCCACTTT. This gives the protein CASRRQGEYSPLHF.

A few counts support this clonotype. The CDR3 protein is CASSPNGGRNGYTF. In nucleotides, the CDR3 is TGTGCCAGCAGTCCCAATGGGGGCAGAAATGGCTACACCTTC. This chain joins TRBV12-3 or TRBV12-4 and TRBJ1-2; tentative D call: TRBD1 (6 bases). V lost 5 bases and J 6 bases, leaving 16 bases between the germline ends. This CDR3 is built from 14 residues.

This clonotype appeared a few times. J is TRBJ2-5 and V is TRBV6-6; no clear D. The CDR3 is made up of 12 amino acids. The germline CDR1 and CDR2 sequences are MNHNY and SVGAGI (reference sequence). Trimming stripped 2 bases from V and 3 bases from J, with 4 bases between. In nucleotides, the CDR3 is TGTGCCAGCAGTTACGCGGAAGAGACCCAGTACTTC. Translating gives CASSYAEETQYF.